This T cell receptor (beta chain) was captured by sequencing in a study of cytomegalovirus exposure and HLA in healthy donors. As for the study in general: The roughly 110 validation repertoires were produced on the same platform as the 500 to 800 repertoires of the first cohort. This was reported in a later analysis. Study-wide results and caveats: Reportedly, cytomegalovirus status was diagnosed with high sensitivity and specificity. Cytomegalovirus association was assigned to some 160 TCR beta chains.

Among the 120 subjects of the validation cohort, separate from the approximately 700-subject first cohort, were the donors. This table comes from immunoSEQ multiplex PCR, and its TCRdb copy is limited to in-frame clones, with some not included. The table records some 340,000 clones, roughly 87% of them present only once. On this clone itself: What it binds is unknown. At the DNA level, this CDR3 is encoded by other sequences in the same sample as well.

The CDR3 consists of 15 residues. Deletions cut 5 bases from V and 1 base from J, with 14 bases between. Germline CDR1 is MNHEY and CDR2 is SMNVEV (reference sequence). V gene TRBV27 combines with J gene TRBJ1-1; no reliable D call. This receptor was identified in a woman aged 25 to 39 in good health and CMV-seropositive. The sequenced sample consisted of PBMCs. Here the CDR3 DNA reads TGTGCCAGCAGTCCGCTTTCGGGAGGGAACACTGAAGCTTTCTTT. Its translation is CASSPLSGGNTEAFF.